This T cell receptor beta chain was sequenced in a study of T cells in Graves' hyperthyroidism and ophthalmopathy. It was considered stable Graves' hyperthyroidism when ophthalmopathy did not progress within 18 months. The study excluded patients with uncontrolled infection, other autoimmune disease, pregnancy or lactation. Orbital computed tomography, thyroid ultrasound, serum thyroxine and TRAb, and clinical symptoms together informed the diagnoses. Germline V gene data show CDR1 as DFQATT and CDR2 as SNEGSKA (reference sequence). The CDR3 is made up of 16 amino acids. V gave up 0 bases and J gave up 4 bases; unmatched junction bases: 9. RNA transcripts served as the template for amplifying TCR beta CDR3 regions. TCR CDR3 underwent first-round RT-PCR with the HTBI primer set. One entry per CDR3 protein results from TCRdb running MiXCR on the multiplex PCR reads. Here the sample spans approximately 400,000 distinct CDR3 sequences, 14% to 15% being singletons.

The table lists this clonotype with a few counts. Antigen: not known. Study-wide results and caveats: Blood also carried most thyroid clonotypes expanded above 0.001.

Sequenced material: blood. This clonotype was obtained from a woman between 25 and 40 years old with Graves' hyperthyroidism. The chain links TRBV20-1 to TRBJ1-5; 7 nucleotides align to TRBD1. The CDR3 DNA reads TGCAGTGCTAGAGATAGGATTAGGGGGCAGAATCAGCCCCAGCATTTT. Translating it yields CSARDRIRGQNQPQHF.